One and the same sample provided the 9 T cell receptor beta chains below, sequenced in a study of PD-L1 blockade in urothelial cancer. Time point: peripheral blood 6 weeks after treatment start. This table comes from immunoSEQ multiplex PCR, and its TCRdb copy is limited to in-frame clones, with some not included. Here the sample spans approximately 83,000 clones, roughly 80% being singletons. This sample comprised PBMCs, obtained around atezolizumab (anti-PD-L1) treatment. The receptors here all came from a man aged 65 to 79 with urothelial cancer.

V gene TRBV6-5 combines with J gene TRBJ2-7, with a tentative D call TRBD1 (6 bases). CDR3 length equals 16 residues. The germline CDR1 and CDR2 sequences are MNHEY and SVGAGI. V gave up 0 bases and J gave up 5 bases, with 17 bases separating them. The CDR3: CASSYSPRQDSHEQYF. The CDR3 nucleotides are TGTGCCAGCAGTTACTCGCCAAGACAGGATTCGCACGAGCAGTACTTC.

This chain joins TRBV10-3 and TRBJ1-6; the D gene is possibly TRBD1 (6 bases). This CDR3 has 13 residues. Germline CDR1 reads ENHRY; CDR2 reads SYGVKD. Trimming shortened V by 7 bases and J by 7 bases, and 11 bases separated the two germline ends. CDR3 region: CAIKDRNNSPLHF. The CDR3, as DNA: TGTGCCATCAAAGACAGGAACAATTCACCCCTCCACTTT.

V usage is TRBV6-5 and J usage is TRBJ1-2; D is perhaps TRBD1 (6 bases). Germline V CDR1 and CDR2: MNHEY, SVGAGI. The ends were cut back, 8 bases at V and 3 bases at J, with 10 bases in the middle. CDR3 length: 12 amino acids. The DNA for the CDR3 is TGTGCCAGCCGACAGGTCGACTATGGCTACACCTTC. This sequence encodes CASRQVDYGYTF.

Turning to this clone: Other DNA sequences in the sample encode the same CDR3. V is TRBV5-4 and J is TRBJ2-1, with 9 bases matching TRBD2. Trimming cost V 3 bases and J 5 bases; bases outside gene matches: 3. This CDR3 has 14 amino acids. Germline assignment: CDR1 SGHNT and CDR2 YYREEE (reference sequence). The CDR3 protein is CASSSRLADNEQFF. The CDR3 region has the DNA TGTGCCAGCAGCTCCAGACTAGCGGACAATGAGCAGTTCTTC.

This clone was seen a handful of times. This chain connects TRBV5-4 to TRBJ2-5; the match to TRBD1 covers 10 bases. CDR1 is SGHNT, CDR2 YYREEE, per germline (reference sequence). Trimming at V came to 0 bases and at J to 5 bases, leaving 7 bases not matched to a gene. This CDR3 spans 16 amino acids. CDR3 loop: CASSLGGTGEGETQYF. DNA for the CDR3: TGTGCCAGCAGCTTGGGGGGGACAGGGGAGGGGGAGACCCAGTACTTC.

The chain joins TRBV19 to TRBJ1-2, with TRBD1 as a possible D gene (6 bases). V was clipped by 6 bases and J by 3 bases, with 11 bases between them. Germline lookup yields CDR1 LNHDA and CDR2 SQIVND (reference sequence). The length of the CDR3 is 13 residues. The CDR3 loop reads CASRTAGDYGYTF. CDR3 in DNA: TGTGCCAGTAGGACAGCAGGGGACTATGGCTACACCTTC.

The V gene is TRBV30, the J gene TRBJ2-7; 7 bases agree with TRBD2. J gave up 5 bases and V 5 bases, and 15 bases lay outside the gene matches. This CDR3 contains 15 residues. The germline gives CDR1 GTSNPN, CDR2 SVGIG (reference sequence). The CDR3 sequence is CAWGLGGLPIHEQYF. CDR3 coding DNA: TGTGCCTGGGGACTCGGGGGACTACCTATCCACGAGCAGTACTTC.

The chain recombines TRBV5-6 with TRBJ2-2; TRBD2 is a possible D gene (5 bases). The CDR3 extends over 16 amino acids. The germline V and J ends were trimmed by 5 bases and 0 bases, with 14 bases remaining between them. Per the germline V gene, CDR1 is SGHDT and CDR2 is YYEEEE. This chain's CDR3 is CASRRGSYANTGELFF. CDR3 in DNA: TGTGCCAGCAGGCGCGGGTCCTACGCGAACACCGGGGAGCTGTTTTTT.

The J gene is TRBJ2-7, the V gene TRBV6-1, with TRBD2 as a possible D gene (5 bases). The CDR3 loop spans 13 amino acids. Trimming cost V 8 bases and J 3 bases, with 14 bases left between them. The V gene's germline CDR1 is MNHNS and CDR2 SASEGT. The CDR3 DNA reads TGTGCCAGCGGGCAGACGGACTTCTACGAGCAGTACTTC. This encodes CASGQTDFYEQYF.